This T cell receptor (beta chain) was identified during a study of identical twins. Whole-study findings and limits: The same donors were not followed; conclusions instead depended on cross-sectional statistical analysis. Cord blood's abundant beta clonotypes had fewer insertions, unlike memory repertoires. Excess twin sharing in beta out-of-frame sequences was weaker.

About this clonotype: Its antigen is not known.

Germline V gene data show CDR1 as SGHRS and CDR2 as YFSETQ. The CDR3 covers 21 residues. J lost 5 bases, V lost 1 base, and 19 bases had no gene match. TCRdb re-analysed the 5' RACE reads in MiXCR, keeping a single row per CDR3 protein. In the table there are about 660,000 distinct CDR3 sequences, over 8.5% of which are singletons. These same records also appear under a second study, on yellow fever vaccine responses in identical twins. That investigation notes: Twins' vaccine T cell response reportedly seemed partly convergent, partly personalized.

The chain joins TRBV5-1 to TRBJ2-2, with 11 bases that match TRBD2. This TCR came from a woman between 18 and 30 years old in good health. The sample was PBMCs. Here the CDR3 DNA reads TGCGCCAGCAGCTTGCCCCAAAAACTAGCGGGAGCTCACGGAGGGACCGGGGAGCTGTTTTTT. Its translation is CASSLPQKLAGAHGGTGELFF.